This passage covers 27 T cell receptor beta chains from one sample sequenced in a study of control samples from healthy donors and cancer patients. TCRdb's copy holds only in-frame clones and misses some; the assay was immunoSEQ multiplex PCR. This table holds 50,000 or so clones, roughly 95% found once. The sequenced sample consisted of blood. These receptors were taken from a woman younger than 30 in good health.

V usage is TRBV29-1 and J usage is TRBJ1-1; tentative D call: TRBD1 (6 bases). This CDR3 region has 12 residues. V was pared by 5 bases and J by 3 bases, with 10 bases between. Germline-derived CDR1 and CDR2 are SQVTM and ANQGSEA. CDR3 in amino acids: CSVTRQDTEAFF. In DNA form, the CDR3 reads TGCAGCGTTACCCGACAGGACACTGAAGCTTTCTTT.

This sequence joins TRBV10-3 and TRBJ2-2; D assignment may be TRBD1 or TRBD2 (5 bases each). The germline gives CDR1 ENHRY, CDR2 SYGVKD. The CDR3 loop spans 15 amino acids. V lost 2 bases, J lost 5 bases, and 12 bases lay in between. The CDR3 DNA is TGTGCCATCAGTGAGCGTAGAGGGGCAACCGGGGAGCTGTTTTTT. This translates into CAISERRGATGELFF.

The chain joins TRBV5-1 to TRBJ1-1; a weak D match, TRBD1 (5 bases). Trimming stripped 1 base from V and 1 base from J, with 8 bases between. The germline V gene encodes CDR1 SGHRS and CDR2 YFSETQ. CDR3 length: 14 amino acids. DNA for the CDR3: TGCGCCAGCAGCTTGACAGGACAGAACACTGAAGCTTTCTTT. This sequence encodes CASSLTGQNTEAFF.

The chain employs TRBV21-1 and TRBJ1-2. TRBV21-1 is a pseudogene. The CDR3 runs 15 residues. In DNA, the CDR3 is TGTGCCAGCAGCAAAGAGCCCAGTGCTAACTATGGCTACACCTTC. Its protein is CASSKEPSANYGYTF.

The rearrangement uses TRBV11-2 and TRBJ1-1; D unclear. This CDR3 is 14 amino acids long. Trimming stripped 2 bases from V and 1 base from J, with 8 bases between. Germline CDR1 reads SGHAT; CDR2 reads FQNNGV. The CDR3 nucleotides are TGTGCCAGCAGCTTAACGGGCAGGAACACTGAAGCTTTCTTT. Its translation is CASSLTGRNTEAFF.

This clone was detected only once. The chain combines TRBV30 with TRBJ1-3, with 8 bases lining up with TRBD1. Trimming at V came to 1 base and at J to 0 bases, leaving 5 bases not matched to a gene. Germline assignment: CDR1 GTSNPN and CDR2 SVGIG (reference sequence). CDR3 length: 16 residues. The CDR3 sequence: CAWSGAGGLSGNTIYF. In DNA form, the CDR3 reads TGTGCCTGGAGTGGGGCAGGGGGCCTCTCTGGAAACACCATATATTTT.

The chain has TRBV10-1 and TRBJ2-3; 7 bases align to TRBD2. V lost 3 bases, J lost 1 base, and 7 bases stayed unmatched. Germline values: CDR1 WNHNN, CDR2 SYGVQD (reference sequence). The CDR3 spans 16 residues. CDR3 coding DNA: TGCGCCAGCAGTGACGGAGGACTAGAAGGCACAGATACGCAGTATTTT. Translated, it gives CASSDGGLEGTDTQYF.

This chain connects TRBV2 to TRBJ2-5; the D gene could be TRBD1 or TRBD2 (5 bases each). The CDR3 has 16 residues. Germline assignment: CDR1 SNHLY and CDR2 FYNNEI. Trimming took 7 bases from V and 1 from J, leaving 19 bases between them. The CDR3 DNA sequence: TGTGCCAGCATAGGCCTAAGACGGGGCTCCCAAGAGACCCAGTACTTC. It specifies CASIGLRRGSQETQYF.

This rearrangement joins TRBV4-1 to TRBJ2-3; D gene ambiguous. This CDR3 spans 17 amino acids. In germline, CDR1 is MGHRA, CDR2 YSYEKL. Between the trimmed V and J ends, which lost 1 base and 2 bases, there was a span of 16 bases. The CDR3 spells CASSQAYRLATTDTQYF. The CDR3 DNA reads as TGCGCCAGCAGCCAAGCGTACCGCCTCGCCACCACAGATACGCAGTATTTT.

The chain carries TRBV7-8 and TRBJ1-5; the D gene is possibly TRBD1 (6 bases). The CDR3 consists of 14 residues. Germline values: CDR1 SGHVS, CDR2 FQNEAQ. V lost 5 bases to trimming and J lost 5 bases, with 13 bases between them. The CDR3 protein is CASSVQGRDQPQHF. CDR3 in DNA: TGTGCCAGCAGCGTACAGGGTCGAGATCAGCCCCAGCATTTT.

The J gene is TRBJ1-5, the V gene TRBV3-1 (or the pseudogene TRBV3-2), with D perhaps matching TRBD1 (6 bases). Between the trimmed V and J ends, which lost 1 base and 4 bases, there was a span of 8 bases. This CDR3 contains 14 residues. CDR1 is LGHDT and CDR2 is YNNKEL in the germline V gene (reference sequence). This CDR3 reads CASSQGTANQPQHF. CDR3 bases: TGTGCCAGCAGCCAAGGGACAGCTAATCAGCCCCAGCATTTT.

As DNA, the CDR3 is TGTGCCAGCAGCCCAGGTACTATTATCGAGACCCAGTACTTC. Translation gives CASSPGTIIETQYF. The rearrangement links TRBV9 to TRBJ2-5; no reliable D call. The CDR3 loop spans 14 amino acids. In germline, CDR1 is SGDLS, CDR2 YYNGEE. V lost 4 bases and J lost 5, with 15 bases in between.

The V call is TRBV12-5, the J call TRBJ2-3; D uncertain. Between the trimmed V and J ends, which lost 1 base and 5 bases, there was a span of 10 bases. There are 14 residues in the CDR3. Germline-derived CDR1 and CDR2 are LGHNT and FRNRAP. This CDR3 is CASGLASHGDTQYF. Here the CDR3 DNA reads TGTGCTAGTGGTTTGGCTAGTCATGGAGATACGCAGTATTTT.

This chain connects TRBV5-4 to TRBJ1-5; 7 bases agree with TRBD1. The J segment lost 6 bases and the V segment lost 0 bases, leaving 6 bases of the junction unmatched. The germline CDR1 and CDR2 sequences are SGHNT and YYREEE (reference sequence). The CDR3 spans 15 residues. CDR3 residues: CASSLGGDRGQPQHF. The CDR3 nucleotides read TGTGCCAGCAGCTTGGGAGGGGACAGAGGTCAGCCCCAGCATTTT.

This chain connects TRBV4-3 to TRBJ2-7; TRBD2 matches 10 bases. There are 14 residues in the CDR3. The V gene end was trimmed by 4 bases and the J gene end by 6 bases; junction bases not matched to a gene: 6. CDR1 LGHNA and CDR2 YSLEER come from the germline V gene. Here the CDR3 reads CASSLGTSETEQYF. CDR3 DNA sequence: TGCGCCAGCAGCCTCGGGACTAGCGAAACCGAGCAGTACTTC.

This rearrangement joins TRBV7-9 to TRBJ2-5; possibly TRBD2 for D (6 bases). CDR1 and CDR2 (germline): SEHNR, FQNEAQ (reference sequence). This CDR3 is 15 amino acids long. V was trimmed by 1 base and J by 5 bases, leaving 14 bases between them. This CDR3 reads CASSLGVWGDETQYF. The CDR3, as DNA: TGTGCCAGCAGCTTAGGAGTTTGGGGGGACGAGACCCAGTACTTC.

The V gene is TRBV6-5, the J gene TRBJ1-5, with D uncertain. This CDR3 region has 13 residues. In germline, CDR1 is MNHEY, CDR2 SVGAGI. V lost 6 bases to trimming and J lost 0 bases, with 6 bases between them. The CDR3 reads CASRETSNQPQHF. CDR3 in DNA: TGTGCCAGCAGGGAGACTAGCAATCAGCCCCAGCATTTT.

The chain joins TRBV7-2 to TRBJ1-2; no clear D gene. The CDR3 totals 16 residues. Trimming left V 1 base short and J 8 bases short, with 20 bases between. Germline V gene sequence: CDR1 SGHTA, CDR2 FQGNSA. CDR3 DNA: TGTGCCAGCAGCTTAGACCTGGTTCTTTGGGAGTGGGGCTACACCTTC. Its protein product is CASSLDLVLWEWGYTF.

The J gene is TRBJ1-1, the V gene TRBV10-1; 7 bases fit TRBD1. Trimming took 5 bases from V and 3 from J; bases not matched to a gene: 6. CDR3 length: 14 residues. Germline V gene data show CDR1 as WNHNN and CDR2 as SYGVQD (reference sequence). This CDR3 reads CASSYGTVHTEAFF. The CDR3, as DNA: TGCGCCAGCAGTTATGGGACAGTGCACACTGAAGCTTTCTTT.

This clone was seen a single time. This sequence joins TRBV19 and TRBJ2-3, with D unresolved. The germline V gene has CDR1 LNHDA and CDR2 SQIVND (reference sequence). The length of the CDR3 is 12 residues. V was cut by 5 bases and J by 1 base, with 4 bases left in between. This CDR3 is CASSLRTDTQYF. Written as DNA, the CDR3 is TGTGCCAGTAGTCTACGCACAGATACGCAGTATTTT.

In its sample, this clone was seen once. This chain uses TRBV7-2 with TRBJ1-2, with D possibly TRBD1 on 6 matching bases. Between the trimmed V and J ends, which lost 5 bases and 2 bases, there was a span of 15 bases. The CDR3 has 15 amino acids. Germline assignment: CDR1 SGHTA and CDR2 FQGNSA. The CDR3 DNA sequence: TGTGCCAGCAGCCCCCGGACAGCTTCGAACTATGGCTACACCTTC. Residues: CASSPRTASNYGYTF.

The V gene is TRBV28, the J gene TRBJ1-1; possible D gene TRBD1, 6 bases. The CDR3 is made up of 13 amino acids. Germline CDR1 reads MDHEN; CDR2 reads SYDVKM. V lost 5 bases to trimming and J lost 4 bases, with 11 bases between them. CDR3 residues: CASSLRQVTEAFF. Here the CDR3 DNA reads TGTGCCAGCAGTCTCCGACAGGTCACTGAAGCTTTCTTT.

The chain combines TRBV5-6 with TRBJ2-7, with D unclear. The CDR3 spans 14 residues. Per the germline V gene, CDR1 is SGHDT and CDR2 is YYEEEE. V was shortened by 4 bases and J by 0 bases, with 11 bases between the two germline ends. The DNA for the CDR3 is TGTGCCAGCAGCCCGCCGACCAGCTCCTACGAGCAGTACTTC. It translates to CASSPPTSSYEQYF.

The chain carries TRBV19 and TRBJ1-2; 9 nucleotides align to TRBD1. The germline V gene encodes CDR1 LNHDA and CDR2 SQIVND (reference sequence). V trimming: 1 base; J trimming: 5 bases; junction bases outside the gene matches: 8. This CDR3 region has 16 residues. The CDR3 spells CASSIGGQGVWYGYTF. The CDR3 DNA sequence: TGTGCCAGTAGTATAGGGGGACAGGGCGTCTGGTATGGCTACACCTTC. Together with reference TRBV19 and TRBJ1-2, the CDR3 gives the full variable domain: DGGITQSPKYLFRKEGQNVTLSCEQNLNHDAMYWYRQDPGQGLRLIYYSQIVNDFQKGDIAEGYSVSREKKESFPLTVTSAQKNPTAFYLCASSIGGQGVWYGYTFGSGTRLTVV.

About this clone itself: The sample holds other DNA sequences that translate to the same CDR3. The V gene is TRBV20-1, the J gene TRBJ2-5, with D perhaps TRBD2 (6 bases). This CDR3 has 12 residues. Trimming stripped 3 bases from V and 3 bases from J, with 8 bases between. Germline CDR1 is DFQATT and CDR2 is SNEGSKA (reference sequence). The CDR3 is CSASPGEETQYF. The CDR3 nucleotides read TGCAGTGCTAGTCCGGGAGAAGAGACCCAGTACTTC.

The gene calls are TRBV2 and TRBJ2-7, with unresolved D. CDR3 length equals 16 residues. CDR1 SNHLY and CDR2 FYNNEI come from the germline V gene. Trimming removed 0 bases from V and 3 bases from J, with 15 bases in between. The CDR3 DNA reads TGTGCCAGCAGTGAAGCCCCCCGGCTAGGAAGCTACGAGCAGTACTTC. This gives the protein CASSEAPRLGSYEQYF.

J is TRBJ2-5 and V is TRBV7-9; TRBD2 might be the D (8 bases). V lost 1 base to trimming and J lost 10 bases, with 16 bases between them. This CDR3 region has 14 residues. The germline CDR1 and CDR2 sequences are SEHNR and FQNEAQ (reference sequence). CDR3 coding DNA: TGTGCCAGCAGCTTAGTTGCGGGGGGACAGCACCAGTACTTC. Translated, it gives CASSLVAGGQHQYF.